Listed below are T cell receptor beta chains from one sample, sequenced in a study of human T cells and chemical hapten exposure. From the RACE reads, TCRdb called clonotypes with MiXCR, one entry per CDR3 protein. This table has more than 60,000 distinct CDR3 sequences, about a tenth appearing once. The material was whole blood, obtained in connection with sensitization to the hapten diphenylcyclopropenone (DPC). These receptors were taken from a woman aged 50 to 60 with alopecia areata. Some clones in this sample may be carry-over from other donors' samples. CDR3s include the opening cysteine and the closing phenylalanine or tryptophan. A D gene is named only where the DNA matches it firmly. Size values are once, few and many counts, or a class for expanded clones, and some rows have none.

J | size | V | D | DNA | CDR3
TRBJ1-3 | . | TRBV7-9 | . | TGTGCCAGCAGCTTAGCCAAGGACAGTTCTGGAAACACCATATATTTT | CASSLAKDSSGNTIYF
TRBJ2-7 | many | TRBV20-1 | TRBD2 | TGCAGTGCTAGATTGCAAAGCGGGAGAAGTGTCGAGCAGTACTTC | CSARLQSGRSVEQYF
TRBJ2-1 | many | TRBV18 | . | TGTGCCAGCAGCAGGGACTCTCAACCCTACAATGAGCAGTTCTTC | CASSRDSQPYNEQFF
TRBJ1-2 | . | TRBV30 | TRBD1 | TGTGCCTGGAGTCCGGACAGGCCAATGGGCGGCTACACCTTC | CAWSPDRPMGGYTF
TRBJ1-2 | few | TRBV20-1 | . | TGCAGTGCTCCGCCCTCGGCCGGGAACTATGGCTACACCTTC | CSAPPSAGNYGYTF
TRBJ1-2 | many | TRBV12-3/TRBV12-4 | . | TGTGCCAGCGCCGGGACGGCAAACTATGGCTACACCTTC | CASAGTANYGYTF
TRBJ2-1 | many | TRBV20-1 | . | TGCAGTGCTGAAAACCGTCGCCTAGCGCTTACTTACAATGAGCAGTTCTTC | CSAENRRLALTYNEQFF
TRBJ1-1 | many | TRBV7-9 | . | TGTGCCAGCAGCTTTCAACCATACACTGAAGCTTTCTTT | CASSFQPYTEAFF
TRBJ2-3 | few | TRBV9 | TRBD2 | TGTGCCAGCAGCCGAGCGGGGAACCCCACAGATACGCAGTATTTT | CASSRAGNPTDTQYF
TRBJ1-1 | . | TRBV29-1 | . | TGCAGCGTTTCCCCTTTCACAAGTGAAGCTTTCTTT | CSVSPFTSEAFF
TRBJ2-7 | few | TRBV6-2/TRBV6-3 | . | TGTGCCAGCAGTTACTCGTTACAGGGAAACGATGTCTACGAGCAGTACTTC | CASSYSLQGNDVYEQYF
TRBJ1-1 | many | TRBV29-1 | TRBD1 | TGCAGCGCCCGACAGGGTCGGACCACTGAAGCTTTCTTT | CSARQGRTTEAFF
TRBJ1-2 | . | TRBV3-1 | TRBD1 | TGTGCCAGCAGCCAAGGCAGTACCGGACAGGGACTCTATGGCTACACCTTC | CASSQGSTGQGLYGYTF
TRBJ2-7 | . | TRBV20-1 | . | TGCAGTGCTAACAGCGGGGCCACAGGGTTCAACGAGCAGTACTTC | CSANSGATGFNEQYF
TRBJ2-3 | many | TRBV20-1 | . | TGCAGTGCCAGGAGCCGAAAGGGGCGACCCACTAGCACAGATACGCAGTATTTT | CSARSRKGRPTSTDTQYF
TRBJ2-5 | many | TRBV5-4 | . | TGTGCCAGCAGCGCGGCCGGAACCCAAGAGACCCAGTACTTC | CASSAAGTQETQYF
TRBJ2-7 | many | TRBV4-2 | . | TGTGCCAGCAGCCTCGCAGCGGGCAGGGACGAGCAGTACTTC | CASSLAAGRDEQYF
TRBJ1-2 | many | TRBV6-1 | . | TGTGCCAGCAGTGAAGCAGTAGGTCGGCAGGGCTACTATGGCTACACCTTC | CASSEAVGRQGYYGYTF
TRBJ2-5 | . | TRBV6-5 | TRBD2 | TGTGCCAGCACTCCAAGACTAGCGGGAACAGAGACCCAGTACTTC | CASTPRLAGTETQYF
TRBJ2-5 | . | TRBV30 | . | TGTGCCTGGAGTGCAGGGTTAGGGTACCAAGAGACCCAGTACTTC | CAWSAGLGYQETQYF
TRBJ1-1 | . | TRBV20-1 | TRBD1 | TGCAGTGCTAGAGATCAAGGGGGCTGGACTGAAGCTTTCTTT | CSARDQGGWTEAFF
TRBJ1-1 | few | TRBV5-6 | TRBD1 | TGTGCCAGCAGCCCTGCCGACAGGGTGTACACTGAAGCTTTCTTT | CASSPADRVYTEAFF
TRBJ2-1 | many | TRBV11-2 | . | TGTGCCAGCAGCTCCATTGCTAGCCGACCCTACAATGAGCAGTTCTTC | CASSSIASRPYNEQFF
TRBJ2-1 | . | TRBV7-2 | . | TGTGCCAGCAGCGTTACAAATGAGCAGTTCTTC | CASSVTNEQFF
TRBJ2-6 | . | TRBV5-1 | . | TGCGCCAGCAGCTTGGCTGGGAGCTCTGGGGCCAACGTCCTGACTTTC | CASSLAGSSGANVLTF
TRBJ2-1 | . | TRBV24-1 | TRBD2 | TGTGCCACCAGTGATTTCGCGGGAGGGCTGAATGAGCAGTTCTTC | CATSDFAGGLNEQFF
TRBJ2-2 | few | TRBV5-1 | . | TGCGCCAGCAGCCCCGCTATTAATGCGAACACCGGGGAGCTGTTTTTT | CASSPAINANTGELFF
TRBJ2-2 | . | TRBV27 | TRBD1 | TGTGCCAGCAGTCCGCTGGACAGGGGTGCGGGTGGGGAGCTGTTTTTT | CASSPLDRGAGGELFF
TRBJ2-7 | few | TRBV13 | TRBD1 | TGTGCCAGCAGCCCTTCAACAGGGGGCAGCAGCGGGATACCTTACGAGCAGTACTTC | CASSPSTGGSSGIPYEQYF
TRBJ2-5 | . | TRBV5-5 | TRBD2 | TGTGCCAGCAGCACGGGACTAGCAGAGGGGGTAAGAGAGACCCAGTACTTC | CASSTGLAEGVRETQYF
TRBJ2-3 | many | TRBV7-8 | TRBD2 | TGTGCCAGCACTAGCGGGAGGGCCGGGCTTGAGCGGACAGATACGCAGTATTTT | CASTSGRAGLERTDTQYF
TRBJ2-7 | many | TRBV7-6 | . | TGTGCCAGCACCTCAGGAGGGGCGCGTGACGAGCAGTACTTC | CASTSGGARDEQYF
TRBJ2-7 | few | TRBV9 | . | TGTGCCAGCAGCGTAGGAGGACTAACGGCGGGCGAGCAGTACTTC | CASSVGGLTAGEQYF
TRBJ2-2 | few | TRBV6-5 | TRBD2 | TGTGCCAGCAGCCTGACCTGGACTAGAGGGGAGCTGTTTTTT | CASSLTWTRGELFF
TRBJ2-7 | many | TRBV3-1 | . | TGTGCCAGCAGCCAAAGTGTCCTTTCTGAGCAGTACTTC | CASSQSVLSEQYF
TRBJ2-1 | few | TRBV2 | TRBD2 | TGTGCCAGCCGCAAGGGTCTACTAGCGGAATACAATGAGCAGTTCTTC | CASRKGLLAEYNEQFF
TRBJ2-3 | many | TRBV11-3 | . | TGTGCCAGCAGCCACCCCAACACAGATACGCAGTATTTT | CASSHPNTDTQYF
TRBJ2-7 | . | TRBV27 | TRBD2 | TGTGCCAGCAGTGCATCCATCGGCTCAGGGAGGGTAGGCGAGCAGTACTTC | CASSASIGSGRVGEQYF
TRBJ1-2 | . | TRBV24-1 | . | TGTGCCACCAGTGAATACAGGAACTATGGCTACACCTTC | CATSEYRNYGYTF
TRBJ2-1 | many | TRBV12-3/TRBV12-4 | TRBD2 | TGTGCCAGCAGCCGGGGGGAGACTGGGTTTGAGCAGTTCTTC | CASSRGETGFEQFF
TRBJ1-5 | few | TRBV20-1 | TRBD1 | TGCAGTGCTAGTCGACAGGGGACTCAGCCCCAGCATTTT | CSASRQGTQPQHF
TRBJ2-1 | few | TRBV24-1 | . | TGTGCCACCAGTGATTTGAGGTCAGACCACAATGAGCAGTTCTTC | CATSDLRSDHNEQFF
TRBJ2-4 | many | TRBV29-1 | . | TGCAGCGTTGAGGCTAGCGCCAAAAACATTCAGTACTTC | CSVEASAKNIQYF
TRBJ1-2 | few | TRBV30 | . | TGTGCCTGGAGTGCGGACAGACGATTTAACTATGGCTACACCTTC | CAWSADRRFNYGYTF
TRBJ2-2 | many | TRBV12-5 | . | TGTGCTAGTGCCTTTGAGGACACCGGGGAGCTGTTTTTT | CASAFEDTGELFF